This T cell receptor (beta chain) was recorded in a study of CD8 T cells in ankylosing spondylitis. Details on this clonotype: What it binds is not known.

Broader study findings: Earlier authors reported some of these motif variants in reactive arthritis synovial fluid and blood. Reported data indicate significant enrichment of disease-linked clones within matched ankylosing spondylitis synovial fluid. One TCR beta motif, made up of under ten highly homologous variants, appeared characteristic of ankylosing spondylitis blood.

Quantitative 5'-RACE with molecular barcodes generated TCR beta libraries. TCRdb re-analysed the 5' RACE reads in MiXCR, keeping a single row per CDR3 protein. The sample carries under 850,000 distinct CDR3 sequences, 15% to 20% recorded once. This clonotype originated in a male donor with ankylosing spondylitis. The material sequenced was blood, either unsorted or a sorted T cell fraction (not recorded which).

In DNA, the CDR3 is TGTGCCAGCAGCCAATTGGAGCCGGATGACTATGGCTACACCTTC. Translated, it gives CASSQLEPDDYGYTF. V is TRBV3-1 and J is TRBJ1-2; the D is unclear. Germline CDR1 and CDR2: LGHDT and YNNKEL (reference sequence). The CDR3 runs 15 residues. V shed 2 bases and J shed 3 bases, with 13 bases lying between them.